A selection of T cell receptor beta chains follows, all from one sample in a study of metastatic and nonmetastatic thyroid tumors. TCRdb re-clonotyped the PCR reads through MiXCR. This table holds about 35,000 clones, around a third found once. The sample consisted of tumor tissue. Receptors originate from a female donor with papillary thyroid cancer or a benign thyroid nodule (not recorded which). Some clones in this sample may be carry-over from other donors' samples. CDR3s leave out the opening cysteine and the closing phenylalanine or tryptophan. The D gene is left open where the match is weak. Expanded clones are given a class, and other clones once, few, many or no size at all.

j_call: TRBJ1-2
v_call: TRBV19
d_call: .
clone_size: few
cdr3_aa: ASSRHSANYGYT

j_call: TRBJ2-3
v_call: TRBV6-1
d_call: TRBD2
clone_size: .
cdr3_aa: ASSETSGTSDTQY

j_call: TRBJ1-2
v_call: TRBV27
d_call: .
clone_size: .
cdr3_aa: ASRLEGVGGYT

j_call: TRBJ2-7
v_call: TRBV2
d_call: TRBD1
clone_size: .
cdr3_aa: ASSGVPGQGPSSYEQY

j_call: TRBJ1-2
v_call: TRBV7-3
d_call: TRBD1
clone_size: once
cdr3_aa: ASTGQGMDGYT

j_call: TRBJ1-5
v_call: TRBV12-3/TRBV12-4
d_call: .
clone_size: many
cdr3_aa: ASSLDVSNQPQH

j_call: TRBJ2-1
v_call: TRBV28
d_call: TRBD2
clone_size: .
cdr3_aa: ASSSGLGQF

j_call: TRBJ2-7
v_call: TRBV24-1
d_call: .
clone_size: .
cdr3_aa: ATSDVTVSYEQY

j_call: TRBJ2-4
v_call: TRBV6-2/TRBV6-3
d_call: .
clone_size: .
cdr3_aa: ASSSILSKNIQY

j_call: TRBJ2-7
v_call: TRBV6-2/TRBV6-3
d_call: .
clone_size: .
cdr3_aa: ASNNPRSLNEQY

j_call: TRBJ1-6
v_call: TRBV6-1
d_call: .
clone_size: few
cdr3_aa: ASSEARGNSYNSPLH

j_call: TRBJ1-2
v_call: TRBV6-1
d_call: .
clone_size: .
cdr3_aa: ASASDIFSYGYT

j_call: TRBJ1-1
v_call: TRBV5-1
d_call: .
clone_size: .
cdr3_aa: ASSWGNTEAF

j_call: TRBJ1-5
v_call: TRBV28
d_call: .
clone_size: many
cdr3_aa: ASSLEGKTIQPQH